This T cell receptor (beta chain) is drawn from a study of shared clonotypes between healthy human individuals. The overall study: Donors consisted of two women and a few men between 18 and 49.

Positively selected for CCR7, the CD45RO-negative cells used as naive CD8 cells excluded terminally differentiated effector memory CD45RA+ cells. The material for each subset, its genomic DNA, was split evenly across several immunoSEQ plates. On sorted subsets, replicate PCRs used approximately 200 ng DNA, or 25,000 to 35,000 T cell genomes. The data were produced by immunoSEQ multiplex PCR, yet TCRdb's version contains in-frame clones alone and is incomplete. The sample contains roughly 2 million clones, about 95% of which appear only once. In the case of this clone: A junction boundary mismatches the germline segment, possibly from a read error.

The CDR3 contains 11 residues. The germline gives CDR1 DFQATT, CDR2 SNEGSKA (reference sequence). The origin of this receptor is a man younger than 35 in good health. The sample comprised naive CD8+ T cells sorted from blood. The rearrangement uses TRBV20-1 and TRBJ1-6; D unresolved. The CDR3 DNA follows: TGCAGTGCTCCCGAGGAGGGCCGAAAGCTCTTT. This codes for CSAPEEGRKLF.